This TCR beta chain was profiled in a study of cytomegalovirus exposure and HLA in healthy donors. Turning to this clone: What it binds is unknown.

General study results and limits: Productive status was seen about 87% or about 30% of the time for most TCR beta V segments in an earlier analysis.

60 Vbeta and 13 Jbeta primers were used in PCR. Sequenced by immunoSEQ multiplex PCR; TCRdb stores in-frame clones only, minus some. This table holds some 200,000 clones, just under 70% found once. Sequenced sample: PBMCs. The TCR comes from a man aged 40-55 years in good health and CMV-seropositive.

CDR3 residues: CASSQMLSSWEQYF. Here the CDR3 DNA reads TGCGCCAGCAGCCAAATGTTATCTAGCTGGGAGCAGTACTTC. This chain joins TRBV4-1 and TRBJ2-7; maybe TRBD2 (5 bases). CDR1 MGHRA and CDR2 YSYEKL come from the germline V gene. The CDR3 extends over 14 amino acids. The V and J ends lost 2 bases and 7 bases respectively, with 15 bases between them.